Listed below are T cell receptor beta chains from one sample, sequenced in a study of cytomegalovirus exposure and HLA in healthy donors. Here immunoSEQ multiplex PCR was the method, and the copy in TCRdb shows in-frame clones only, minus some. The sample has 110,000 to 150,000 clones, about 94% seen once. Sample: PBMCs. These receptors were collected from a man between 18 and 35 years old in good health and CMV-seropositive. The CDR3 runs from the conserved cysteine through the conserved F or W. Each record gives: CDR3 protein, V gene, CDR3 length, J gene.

cdr3_aa: CASSLGGRADTQYF; v_call: TRBV11-3; cdr3_length: 14; j_call: TRBJ2-3
cdr3_aa: CASRTTGTTSNEQFF; v_call: TRBV5-1; cdr3_length: 15; j_call: TRBJ2-1
cdr3_aa: CATSPRDSRTDTQYF; v_call: TRBV15; cdr3_length: 15; j_call: TRBJ2-3
cdr3_aa: CASSETEAFF; v_call: TRBV5-1; cdr3_length: 10; j_call: TRBJ1-1
cdr3_aa: CASSLVMAGEQFF; v_call: TRBV5-1; cdr3_length: 13; j_call: TRBJ2-1
cdr3_aa: CASSLTSGRARETQYF; v_call: TRBV7-9; cdr3_length: 16; j_call: TRBJ2-5
cdr3_aa: CASSPRIGQGTEAFF; v_call: TRBV14; cdr3_length: 15; j_call: TRBJ1-1
cdr3_aa: CASSPDSYEQYF; v_call: TRBV18; cdr3_length: 12; j_call: TRBJ2-7
cdr3_aa: CASSNGLAGVYEQYF; v_call: TRBV7-8; cdr3_length: 15; j_call: TRBJ2-7
cdr3_aa: CASSRDRGRPDTQYF; v_call: TRBV5-4; cdr3_length: 15; j_call: TRBJ2-3
cdr3_aa: CASSKGRGIAGNTIYF; v_call: TRBV27; cdr3_length: 16; j_call: TRBJ1-3
cdr3_aa: CASSFIGANTGELFF; v_call: TRBV11-2; cdr3_length: 15; j_call: TRBJ2-2
cdr3_aa: CASSLSIRGGDTQYF; v_call: TRBV27; cdr3_length: 15; j_call: TRBJ2-3
cdr3_aa: CASSYSNTGTLYEQYF; v_call: TRBV6-5; cdr3_length: 16; j_call: TRBJ2-7
cdr3_aa: CASSATSGYEQYF; v_call: TRBV7-6; cdr3_length: 13; j_call: TRBJ2-7
cdr3_aa: CASSLRVSYNEQFF; v_call: TRBV7-9; cdr3_length: 14; j_call: TRBJ2-1